This T cell receptor beta chain was sequenced in a study of STAT5B mutations in CD4+ large granular lymphocyte leukemia. This CDR3 contains 16 residues. Germline values: CDR1 LNHNV, CDR2 YYDKDF (reference sequence). Unmatched junction bases numbered 14, after V lost 4 bases and J lost 10 bases. Study-wide results and caveats: Without HLA matching, higher CD4+ than CD8+ T-LGLL clonality could reflect small sample size.

The survey-level immunoSEQ assay was used. Profiling relied on immunoSEQ multiplex PCR, and the TCRdb table lists in-frame clones only, not all of them. The sample holds approximately 35,000 clones, around three quarters seen once. Concerning this clone itself: Its specificity is unknown.

Sequenced sample: CD4+ T cells from blood buffy coats. The clonotype comes from a human donor in good health. This sequence joins TRBV15 and TRBJ2-1, with 9 bases matching TRBD1. In DNA form, the CDR3 reads TGTGCCACCAGCACCCCCTCCGGGACAGGGTGGGGGGAGCAGTTCTTC. This gives the protein CATSTPSGTGWGEQFF.